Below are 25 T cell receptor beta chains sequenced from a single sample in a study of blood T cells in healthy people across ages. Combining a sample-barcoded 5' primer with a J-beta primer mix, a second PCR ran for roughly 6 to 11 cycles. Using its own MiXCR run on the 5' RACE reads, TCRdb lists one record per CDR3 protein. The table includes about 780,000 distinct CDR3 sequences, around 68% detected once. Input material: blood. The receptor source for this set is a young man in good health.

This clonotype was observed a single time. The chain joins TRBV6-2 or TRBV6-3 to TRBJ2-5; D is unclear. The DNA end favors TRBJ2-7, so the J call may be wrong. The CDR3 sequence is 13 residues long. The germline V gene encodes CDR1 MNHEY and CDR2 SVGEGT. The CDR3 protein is CASSCSDGYEQYF. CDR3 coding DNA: TGTGCCAGCAGTTGCAGCGACGGCTACGAGCAGTACTTC.

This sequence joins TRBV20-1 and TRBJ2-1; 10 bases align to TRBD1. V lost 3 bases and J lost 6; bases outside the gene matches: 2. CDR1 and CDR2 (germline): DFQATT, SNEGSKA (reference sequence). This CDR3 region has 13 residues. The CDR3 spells CSASGDRGNEQFF. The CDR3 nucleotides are TGCAGTGCTAGTGGGGACAGGGGCAATGAGCAGTTCTTC.

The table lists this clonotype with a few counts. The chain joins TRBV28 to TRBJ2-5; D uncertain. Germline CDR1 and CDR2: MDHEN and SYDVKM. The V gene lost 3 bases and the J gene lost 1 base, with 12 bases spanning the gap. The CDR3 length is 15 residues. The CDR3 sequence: CASSFPFSLQETQYF. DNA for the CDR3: TGTGCCAGCAGTTTCCCCTTCTCCCTCCAAGAGACCCAGTACTTC.

CDR3 in DNA: TGTGCCAGCAGCTTAATCTTGCCCTATGGCTACACCTTC. It codes for CASSLILPYGYTF. The gene calls are TRBV5-8 and TRBJ1-2; no clear D. CDR1 and CDR2 from the germline V gene are SGHTS and YDEGEE. Between the trimmed V and J ends, which lost 2 bases and 4 bases, there was a span of 9 bases. The CDR3 extends over 13 amino acids.

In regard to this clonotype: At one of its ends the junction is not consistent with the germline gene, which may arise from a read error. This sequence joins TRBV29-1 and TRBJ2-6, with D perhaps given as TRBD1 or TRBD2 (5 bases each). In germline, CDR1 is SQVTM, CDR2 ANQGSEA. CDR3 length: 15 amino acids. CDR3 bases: TGCAGCGTTGAATTTGGGGGAACTGGGGCCAGCGTCCTGACTTTC. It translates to CSVEFGGTGASVLTF. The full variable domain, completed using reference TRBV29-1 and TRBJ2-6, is SAVISQKPSRDICQRGTSLTIQCQVDSQVTMMFWYRQQPGQSLTLIATANQGSEATYESGFVIDKFPISRPNLTFSTLTVSNMSPEDSSIYLCSVEFGGTGASVLTFGAGSRLTVL.

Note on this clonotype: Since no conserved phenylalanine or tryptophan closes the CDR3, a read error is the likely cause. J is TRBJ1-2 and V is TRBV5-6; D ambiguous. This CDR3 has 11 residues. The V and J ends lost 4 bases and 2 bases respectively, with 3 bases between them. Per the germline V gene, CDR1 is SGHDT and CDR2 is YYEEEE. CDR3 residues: CASSLNYGYTI. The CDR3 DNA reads TGTGCCAGCAGCCTAAACTATGGCTACACCATC.

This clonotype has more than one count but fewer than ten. The CDR3 nucleotides are TGTGCCAGCAGCCCCCCAGTGGCCAAAAACATTCAGTACTTC. As protein: CASSPPVAKNIQYF. The chain joins TRBV7-2 to TRBJ2-4; D is undetermined. The CDR3 extends over 14 amino acids. Per germline, CDR1 SGHTA and CDR2 FQGNSA. Trimming took off 5 bases at V and 1 base at J, with 9 bases between the two ends.

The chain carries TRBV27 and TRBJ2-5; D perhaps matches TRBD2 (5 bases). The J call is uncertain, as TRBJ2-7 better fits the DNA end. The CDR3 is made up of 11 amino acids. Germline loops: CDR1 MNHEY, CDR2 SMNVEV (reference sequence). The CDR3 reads CGSGVSYEQYF. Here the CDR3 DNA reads TGTGGATCCGGGGTCAGCTACGAGCAGTACTTC.

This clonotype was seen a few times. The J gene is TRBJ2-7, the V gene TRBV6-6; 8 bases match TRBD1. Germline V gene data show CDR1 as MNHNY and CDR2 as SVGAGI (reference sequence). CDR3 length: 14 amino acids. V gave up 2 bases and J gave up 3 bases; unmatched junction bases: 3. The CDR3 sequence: CASSYGTGIYEQYF. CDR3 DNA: TGTGCCAGCAGTTACGGGACAGGAATCTACGAGCAGTACTTC.

The CDR3 region is CASSQRTGQFSPLHF. The CDR3 DNA reads TGTGCCAGCAGCCAAAGGACAGGGCAGTTTTCACCCCTCCACTTT. The chain has TRBV3-1 and TRBJ1-6; TRBD1 aligns across 8 bases. The CDR3 is 15 amino acids. The V segment lost 2 bases and the J segment 9 bases; nucleotides outside the gene matches: 6. Germline CDR1 reads LGHDT; CDR2 reads YNNKEL (reference sequence).

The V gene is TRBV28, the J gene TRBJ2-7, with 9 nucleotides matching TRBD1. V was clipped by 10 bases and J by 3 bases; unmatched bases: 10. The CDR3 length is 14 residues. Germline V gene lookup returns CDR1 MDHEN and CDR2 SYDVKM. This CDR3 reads CANGFPGQGYEQYF. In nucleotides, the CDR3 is TGTGCCAACGGATTTCCGGGACAGGGCTACGAGCAGTACTTC.

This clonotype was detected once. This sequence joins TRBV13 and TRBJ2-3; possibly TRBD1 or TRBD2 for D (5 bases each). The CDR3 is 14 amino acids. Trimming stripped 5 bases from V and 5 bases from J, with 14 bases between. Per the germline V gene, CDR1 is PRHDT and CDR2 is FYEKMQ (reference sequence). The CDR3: CASSQGPVRDTQYF. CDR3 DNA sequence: TGTGCCAGCAGCCAGGGACCGGTCAGAGATACGCAGTATTTT.

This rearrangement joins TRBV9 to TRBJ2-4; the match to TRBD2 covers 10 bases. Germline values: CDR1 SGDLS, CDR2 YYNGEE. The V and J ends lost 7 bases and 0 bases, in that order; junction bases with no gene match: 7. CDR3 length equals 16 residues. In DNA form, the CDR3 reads TGTGCCAGCTCCGCTAGCGGGGGAGTAGCCAAAAACATTCAGTACTTC. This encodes CASSASGGVAKNIQYF. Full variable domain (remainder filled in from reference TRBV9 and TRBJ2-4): DSGVTQTPKHLITATGQRVTLRCSPRSGDLSVYWYQQSLDQGLQFLIQYYNGEERAKGNILERFSAQQFPDLHSELNLSSLELGDSALYFCASSASGGVAKNIQYFGAGTRLSVL.

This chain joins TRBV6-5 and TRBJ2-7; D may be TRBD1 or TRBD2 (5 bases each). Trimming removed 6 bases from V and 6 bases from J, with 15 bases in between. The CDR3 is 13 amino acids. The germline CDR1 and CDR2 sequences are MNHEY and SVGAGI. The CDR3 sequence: CASSPGAPGEQYF. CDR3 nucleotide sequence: TGTGCCAGCAGCCCCGGGGCCCCTGGCGAGCAGTACTTC.

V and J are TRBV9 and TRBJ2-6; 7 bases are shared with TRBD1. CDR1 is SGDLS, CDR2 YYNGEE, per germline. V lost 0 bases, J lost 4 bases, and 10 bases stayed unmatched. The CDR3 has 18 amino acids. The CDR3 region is CASSVVTGEGEGANVLTF. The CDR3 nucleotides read TGTGCCAGCAGCGTAGTCACAGGGGAAGGAGAAGGGGCCAACGTCCTGACTTTC.

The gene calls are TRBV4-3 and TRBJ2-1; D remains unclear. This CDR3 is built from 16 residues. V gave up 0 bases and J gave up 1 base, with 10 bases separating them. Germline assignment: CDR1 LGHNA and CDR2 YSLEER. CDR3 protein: CASSQDAGASYNEQFF. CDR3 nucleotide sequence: TGCGCCAGCAGCCAAGATGCCGGTGCGTCCTACAATGAGCAGTTCTTC.

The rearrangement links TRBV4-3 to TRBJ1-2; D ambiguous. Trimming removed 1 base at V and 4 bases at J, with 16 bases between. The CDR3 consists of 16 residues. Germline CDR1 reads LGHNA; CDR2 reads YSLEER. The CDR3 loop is CASSQGRARGLYGYTF. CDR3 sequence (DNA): TGCGCCAGCAGCCAAGGAAGGGCCAGAGGCCTCTATGGCTACACCTTC.

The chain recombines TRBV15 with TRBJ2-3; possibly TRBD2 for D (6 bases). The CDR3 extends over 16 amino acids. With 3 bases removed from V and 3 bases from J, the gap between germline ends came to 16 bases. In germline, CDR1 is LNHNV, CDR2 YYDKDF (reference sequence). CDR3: CATSSIGGVSTDTQYF. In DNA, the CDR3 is TGTGCCACCAGCAGTATAGGAGGGGTTAGTACAGATACGCAGTATTTT.

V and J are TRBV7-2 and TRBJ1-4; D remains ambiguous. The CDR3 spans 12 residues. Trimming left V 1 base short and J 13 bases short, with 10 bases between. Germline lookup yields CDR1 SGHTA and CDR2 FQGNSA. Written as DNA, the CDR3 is TGTGCCAGCAGCTTAGAAGGCCGGAGACTGTTTTTT. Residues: CASSLEGRRLFF. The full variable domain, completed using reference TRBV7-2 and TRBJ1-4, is GAGVSQSPSNKVTEKGKDVELRCDPISGHTALYWYRQSLGQGLEFLIYFQGNSAPDKSGLPSDRFSAERTGGSVSTLTIQRTQQEDSAVYLCASSLEGRRLFFGSGTQLSVL.

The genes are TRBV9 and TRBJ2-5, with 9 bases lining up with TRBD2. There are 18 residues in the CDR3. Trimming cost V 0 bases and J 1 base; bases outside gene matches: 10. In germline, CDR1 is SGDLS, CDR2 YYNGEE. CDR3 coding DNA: TGTGCCAGCAGCGTAGCTACGGGTAGCGGGGGTACCCAAGAGACCCAGTACTTC. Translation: CASSVATGSGGTQETQYF. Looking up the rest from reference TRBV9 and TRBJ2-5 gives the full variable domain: DSGVTQTPKHLITATGQRVTLRCSPRSGDLSVYWYQQSLDQGLQFLIQYYNGEERAKGNILERFSAQQFPDLHSELNLSSLELGDSALYFCASSVATGSGGTQETQYFGPGTRLLVL.

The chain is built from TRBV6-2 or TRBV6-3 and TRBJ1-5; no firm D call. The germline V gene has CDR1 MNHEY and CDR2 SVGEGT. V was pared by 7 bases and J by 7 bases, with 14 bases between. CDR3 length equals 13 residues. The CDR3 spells CASTTMVGQPQHF. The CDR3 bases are TGTGCCAGCACAACAATGGTCGGCCAGCCCCAGCATTTT.

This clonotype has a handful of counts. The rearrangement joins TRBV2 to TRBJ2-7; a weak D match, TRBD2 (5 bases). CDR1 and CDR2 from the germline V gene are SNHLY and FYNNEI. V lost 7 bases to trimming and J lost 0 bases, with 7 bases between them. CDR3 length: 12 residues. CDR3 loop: CASTGYSYEQYF. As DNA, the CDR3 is TGTGCCAGCACGGGATACTCCTACGAGCAGTACTTC. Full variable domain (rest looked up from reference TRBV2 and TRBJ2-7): EPEVTQTPSHQVTQMGQEVILRCVPISNHLYFYWYRQILGQKVEFLVSFYNNEISEKSEIFDDQFSVERPDGSNFTLKIRSTKLEDSAMYFCASTGYSYEQYFGPGTRLTVT.

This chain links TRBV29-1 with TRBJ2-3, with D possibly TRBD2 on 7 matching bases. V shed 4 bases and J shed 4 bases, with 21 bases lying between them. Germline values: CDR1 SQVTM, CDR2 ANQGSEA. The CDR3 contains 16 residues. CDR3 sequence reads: CSVVAGAFTVADTQYF. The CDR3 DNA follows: TGCAGCGTTGTGGCGGGGGCCTTCACCGTGGCAGATACGCAGTATTTT.

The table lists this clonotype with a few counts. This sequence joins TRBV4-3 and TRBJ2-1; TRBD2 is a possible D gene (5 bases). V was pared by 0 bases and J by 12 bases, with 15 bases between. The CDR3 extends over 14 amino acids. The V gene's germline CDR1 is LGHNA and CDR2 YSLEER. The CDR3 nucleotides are TGCGCCAGCAGCCAAGAGCGGCTAGCAATTGCGCAGTTCTTC. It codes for CASSQERLAIAQFF.

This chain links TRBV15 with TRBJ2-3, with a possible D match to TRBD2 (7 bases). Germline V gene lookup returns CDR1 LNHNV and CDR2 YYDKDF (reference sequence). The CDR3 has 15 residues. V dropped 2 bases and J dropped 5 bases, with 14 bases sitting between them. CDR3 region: CATSRFRGARDTQYF. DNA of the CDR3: TGTGCCACCAGCAGATTCCGGGGGGCGAGAGATACGCAGTATTTT.